Listed here is a single T cell receptor (beta chain). No antigen is known for it. These data belong to a study of CD4 T cells in relation to SARS-CoV-2 and coronaviruses. Study details: Controls used an HIV-1 Nef peptide pool or no peptide. General observations from the study: Compared with monoreactive clones, crossreactive clones showed significantly weaker SARS-CoV-2 expansion. The cross-reactivity analysis covered only spike protein, not other viral proteins.

TCRdb keeps only in-frame clones here, not all; method: immunoSEQ multiplex PCR. The sample has about 25,000 clones, less than 80% seen once. CD4+ T cells from unexposed donors were obtained before the COVID-19 pandemic (2011-2018). CD4+ T cells were isolated from the cells after around eleven days of culture. Unexposed-donor CD4+ T cells were probed with SARS-CoV-2 S/N and four cold-coronavirus spikes, cells permitting. Per germline, CDR1 ENHRY and CDR2 SYGVKD. The CDR3 spans 15 residues. The germline V and J ends were trimmed by 4 bases and 7 bases, with 20 bases remaining between them. The sequencing input was CD4+ T cells from PBMCs, cultured in vitro. The genes are TRBV10-3 and TRBJ2-7, with D tentatively TRBD2 (6 bases). The sequence was collected from a human donor in good health. CDR3 DNA: TGTGCCATCAGTGGAGGGGACTCTCGACGGAGTGAGCAGTACTTC. It codes for CAISGGDSRRSEQYF.